This T cell receptor (beta chain) originates from a study of vaccination effects on CD4 cells after COVID-19. Within the ViraFEST assay, antigen-specific CD4+ T cells underwent expansion with viral peptide pools prior to sequencing. Cultured cells yielded isolated CD4+ T cells after 10 to 11 days. Two doses of BNT162b2 or mRNA-1273 vaccine were administered to participants. This clone was detected only a few times. The antigen is not known. V was pared by 9 bases and J by 6 bases, with 12 bases between. This CDR3 contains 13 residues. Looked up from germline, CDR1 is LNHDA and CDR2 is SQIVND (reference sequence). Data came from immunoSEQ multiplex PCR; TCRdb stores just in-frame clones and leaves some out. This table has more than 35,000 clones, about 80% appearing once.

V usage is TRBV19 and J usage is TRBJ1-6; unclear D gene. This receptor was identified in a human donor who received a COVID-19 vaccine. Some clones in this sample may be carry-over from other donors' samples. This specimen consisted of CD4+ T cells from PBMCs cultured with HCoV-NL63 spike peptides, obtained after COVID-19 vaccination. The CDR3 DNA is TGTGCCAGCTCCCTAAAAGTTAATTCACCCCTCCACTTT. Protein product: CASSLKVNSPLHF.